These 14 T cell receptor beta chains were all obtained from the same sample, sequenced in a study of patients and donors after allogeneic stem cell transplantation. TCRdb re-derived calls from the RT-PCR reads in MiXCR, one entry per CDR3 protein. The sample comprises over 150,000 distinct CDR3 sequences, 41% of which are singletons, and around 35% rests with the top ten. The sequenced material came from blood, either unsorted or a sorted T cell fraction (not recorded which). These receptors were collected from a human donor who was either an allogeneic HSCT recipient or a stem cell or donor lymphocyte infusion donor (not recorded which). It is not recorded whose cells these are; they may come from a transplant donor.

This chain connects TRBV2 to TRBJ2-2, with 7 bases fitting TRBD1. Germline assignment: CDR1 SNHLY and CDR2 FYNNEI. The length of the CDR3 is 13 residues. The V gene end was trimmed by 10 bases and the J gene end by 3 bases; junction bases not matched to a gene: 5. CDR3 sequence reads: CAIRQGDTGELFF. CDR3 bases: TGTGCCATCCGACAGGGAGACACCGGGGAGCTGTTTTTT.

This chain uses TRBV15 with TRBJ2-1, with 10 nucleotides matching TRBD2. The CDR3 covers 18 residues. Germline CDR1 is LNHNV and CDR2 is YYDKDF (reference sequence). With 3 bases clipped from V and 7 bases from J, the junction kept 15 bases outside the gene matches. Here the CDR3 DNA reads TGTGCCACCAGCAGGGGGCTCCTAGCGGGAGCCGGAGGGAATGAGCAGTTCTTC. It translates to CATSRGLLAGAGGNEQFF. Based on the CDR3 plus reference TRBV15 and TRBJ2-1, the full variable domain is DAMVIQNPRYQVTQFGKPVTLSCSQTLNHNVMYWYQQKSSQAPKLLFHYYDKDFNNEADTPDNFQSRRPNTSFCFLDIRSPGLGDTAMYLCATSRGLLAGAGGNEQFFGPGTRLTVL.

V is TRBV4-2 and J is TRBJ2-4; 8 bases map to TRBD2. CDR3 length equals 17 residues. V shed 3 bases and J 0 bases; nucleotides not matched to a gene: 7. CDR1 is LGHNA, CDR2 YNFKEQ, per germline. The CDR3 here is CASSQETSASAKNIQYF. CDR3 nucleotide sequence: TGTGCCAGCAGCCAGGAGACTAGCGCTTCAGCCAAAAACATTCAGTACTTC.

The V gene is TRBV20-1, the J gene TRBJ1-1; no reliable D call. CDR3 size: 8 residues. Trimming shortened V by 6 bases and J by 12 bases, and 8 bases separated the two germline ends. The germline CDR1 and CDR2 sequences are DFQATT and SNEGSKA (reference sequence). This chain's CDR3 is CSAWMTFF. CDR3 DNA: TGCAGTGCCTGGATGACTTTCTTT.

This clonotype was observed a few times. The chain is built from TRBV29-1 and TRBJ1-1, with a tentative D call TRBD1 (5 bases). V shed 6 bases and J shed 0 bases, with 17 bases lying between them. Looked up from germline, CDR1 is SQVTM and CDR2 is ANQGSEA. This CDR3 has 15 amino acids. The CDR3 DNA reads TGCAGCGTGCAGGGTAAGGGTGATTTGAACACTGAAGCTTTCTTT. Protein sequence: CSVQGKGDLNTEAFF. The variable domain in full, with the rest retrieved from reference TRBV29-1 and TRBJ1-1, is SAVISQKPSRDICQRGTSLTIQCQVDSQVTMMFWYRQQPGQSLTLIATANQGSEATYESGFVIDKFPISRPNLTFSTLTVSNMSPEDSSIYLCSVQGKGDLNTEAFFGQGTRLTVV.

The rearrangement joins TRBV6-1 to TRBJ2-1; 9 nucleotides align to TRBD2. V dropped 4 bases and J dropped 7; count of bases not matched to a gene: 8. Germline V gene lookup returns CDR1 MNHNS and CDR2 SASEGT. The CDR3 extends over 15 amino acids. The CDR3 DNA follows: TGTGCCAGCAGTGTCGGAAGGAGCGGGAGGAATGAGCAGTTCTTC. Its translation: CASSVGRSGRNEQFF.

This sequence joins TRBV14 and TRBJ2-5; unclear D gene. Germline V lookup: CDR1 SGHDN, CDR2 FVKESK. V was pared by 0 bases and J by 5 bases, with 13 bases between. The CDR3 totals 15 residues. CDR3 in amino acids: CASSQERMDGETQYF. In DNA, the CDR3 is TGTGCCAGCAGCCAAGAAAGAATGGATGGGGAGACCCAGTACTTC.

This clonotype occurred a few times. The chain links TRBV12-3 or TRBV12-4 to TRBJ2-4; TRBD2 might be the D (6 bases). This CDR3 spans 14 amino acids. V lost 4 bases and J 7 bases, leaving 14 bases between the germline ends. The chain's CDR3 is CASSWTGAPNIQYF. The CDR3 DNA is TGTGCCAGCAGTTGGACGGGAGCCCCTAACATTCAGTACTTC.

V usage is TRBV4-1 and J usage is TRBJ2-1; D gene unclear. The CDR3 has 15 amino acids. Germline loops: CDR1 MGHRA, CDR2 YSYEKL. V was trimmed by 0 bases and J by 9 bases, leaving 15 bases between them. The DNA of the CDR3 is TGCGCCAGCAGCCAAGAAAGCGCCGGGCTCGGTGAGCAGTTCTTC. Amino acid sequence: CASSQESAGLGEQFF.

The gene calls are TRBV6-6 and TRBJ1-1; possibly TRBD1 for D (5 bases). The ends were cut back, 4 bases at V and 1 base at J, with 13 bases in the middle. Per the germline V gene, CDR1 is MNHNY and CDR2 is SVGAGI (reference sequence). The CDR3 runs to 15 residues. Here the CDR3 DNA reads TGTGCCAGCAGTTGGGGGGACTTCCGGAACACTGAAGCTTTCTTT. Protein: CASSWGDFRNTEAFF.

V is TRBV7-9 and J is TRBJ2-1, with D maybe TRBD1 (5 bases). Germline assignment: CDR1 SEHNR and CDR2 FQNEAQ (reference sequence). The CDR3 sequence is 14 residues long. With 1 base removed from V and 8 bases from J, the gap between germline ends came to 12 bases. CDR3 sequence reads: CASSLGWGKYEQFF. For the CDR3, the DNA is TGTGCCAGCAGCTTAGGGTGGGGCAAATATGAGCAGTTCTTC.

In its sample, this clonotype was seen a few times. This rearrangement joins TRBV6-6 to TRBJ2-1; tentatively, D is TRBD2 (6 bases). Germline CDR1 reads MNHNY; CDR2 reads SVGAGI (reference sequence). The CDR3 is 17 residues long. V lost 0 bases and J 6 bases, leaving 18 bases between the germline ends. In DNA form, the CDR3 reads TGTGCCAGCAGTTACTCGTCTCGGGAGTTGAGGGCCAATGAGCAGTTCTTC. It specifies CASSYSSRELRANEQFF.

The CDR3 loop reads CASSLGQLYEQYF. The DNA of the CDR3 is TGCGCCAGCAGCCTTGGACAGCTCTACGAGCAGTACTTC. V and J are TRBV4-1 and TRBJ2-7; D possibly corresponds to TRBD1 (6 bases). This CDR3 has 13 residues. Trimming pared 4 bases from V and 3 bases from J, leaving 10 bases between. Looked up from germline, CDR1 is MGHRA and CDR2 is YSYEKL.

The rearrangement joins TRBV10-3 to TRBJ1-4; possibly TRBD1 for D (5 bases). CDR3 length: 16 residues. Trimming pared 6 bases from V and 3 bases from J, leaving 17 bases between. CDR1 is ENHRY and CDR2 is SYGVKD in the germline V gene. This chain's CDR3 is CAISEPSRDSNEKLFF. In DNA form, the CDR3 reads TGTGCCATCAGCGAACCGTCCAGGGATTCTAATGAAAAACTGTTTTTT.